The sequence of this T cell receptor beta chain was determined in a study of blood T cell repertoires in COVID-19. At the level of the study: Collection of acute and convalescent COVID-19 samples took place in the United States, Italy and Spain. T cells, B-cell-depleted T cells, or PBMCs provided the cDNA or gDNA that served as material.

Authors' data handling: Estimation of nucleated cell counts was performed using reference gene primer amplification. Generated by immunoSEQ multiplex PCR, the TCRdb table keeps only in-frame clones and is missing some. V and J calls and clone size follow that table, whereas D and trimming were derived from the DNA. The table includes 80,000 or so clones, under 85% detected once. V shed 7 bases, J shed 5 bases, and the junction held 12 bases outside the gene matches. CDR3 length equals 16 residues. Germline CDR1 is SGHAT and CDR2 is FQNNGV. This clone was recorded only once. The chain couples TRBV11-2 to TRBJ2-3, with TRBD2 matching 10 bases. This clonotype was sampled from a human donor in a cohort sampled during active COVID-19. What was sequenced was peripheral blood. Here the CDR3 DNA reads TGTGCCAGCACTCCAAGAGCGGGGGGGCCATTAGATACGCAGTATTTT. It yields the protein CASTPRAGGPLDTQYF.